The 25 T cell receptor beta chains reported below all come from one sample, sequenced in a study of breast tumors, draining lymph nodes, adjacent tissues (dated by TCRdb to about 2016). Lymph node samples came from the axillary draining lymph nodes of breast cancer patients. Libraries were made using multiplex PCR. Reads for this sample came from an Illumina HiSeq 2000. In-frame beta chains were kept once TCRdb had trimmed the public reads at Q25 with fastp and called clones with MiXCR. Rows merge per CDR3 protein into single entries with the most common DNA and genes. The sample includes about 130,000 distinct CDR3 sequences, with about 20% observed a single time. About 3.5% of the sample comes from the top ten. Sequenced: axillary lymph node tissue. The receptors were gathered from a female donor with breast cancer. Some clones in this sample may be carry-over from other donors' samples.

This clonotype was found many times. The chain carries TRBV4-1 and TRBJ2-3; the match to TRBD2 covers 10 bases. Germline CDR1 reads MGHRA; CDR2 reads YSYEKL. This CDR3 has 19 amino acids. J was trimmed by 3 bases and V by 4 bases; bases with no gene match: 16. This chain's CDR3 is CASSLIWRGTSVETDTQYF. CDR3 nucleotide sequence: TGCGCCAGCAGCCTCATATGGCGCGGGACTAGCGTGGAAACAGATACGCAGTATTTT.

The genes are TRBV7-2 and TRBJ2-4; 7 nucleotides match TRBD2. V lost 4 bases and J lost 7; bases outside the gene matches: 7. The CDR3 runs 14 residues. Germline CDR1 reads SGHTA; CDR2 reads FQGNSA. The CDR3 here is CASSSSLGGNIQYF. The CDR3 DNA is TGTGCCAGCAGCTCCAGCCTCGGGGGGAACATTCAGTACTTC.

This clonotype was seen repeatedly, ten times or more. The chain is built from TRBV6-1 and TRBJ2-5; TRBD2 aligns across 9 bases. The CDR3 loop spans 15 amino acids. Per germline, CDR1 MNHNS and CDR2 SASEGT. The junction had 8 bases not matched to a gene; V was cut back by 8 bases and J by 1 base. DNA for the CDR3: TGTGCCAGCTGGGCGGCAGCGGGGGGCCAAGAGACCCAGTACTTC. Translating it yields CASWAAAGGQETQYF.

This clonotype came up many times. The CDR3 sequence is CASSESIGLAGGGELFF. In DNA, the CDR3 is TGCGCCAGCAGTGAGTCGATCGGCCTAGCGGGAGGCGGGGAGCTGTTTTTT. The chain links TRBV10-1 to TRBJ2-2, with 11 bases identical to TRBD2. Germline V gene data show CDR1 as WNHNN and CDR2 as SYGVQD (reference sequence). This CDR3 comprises 17 residues. With V trimmed by 0 bases and J by 7 bases, 7 bases remained unmatched.

The V gene is TRBV6-1, the J gene TRBJ1-3; D unclear. There are 14 residues in the CDR3. V dropped 5 bases and J dropped 0 bases, with 8 bases sitting between them. Looked up from germline, CDR1 is MNHNS and CDR2 is SASEGT. In nucleotides, the CDR3 is TGTGCCAGCAGTTTCAGCCACTCTGGAAACACCATATATTTT. Translating it yields CASSFSHSGNTIYF.

This clonotype was counted ten times or more. The chain has TRBV19 and TRBJ1-2; 7 bases agree with TRBD1. This CDR3 comprises 12 residues. CDR1 is LNHDA and CDR2 is SQIVND in the germline V gene (reference sequence). V lost 7 bases to trimming and J lost 2 bases; unmatched junction nucleotides: 1. The CDR3, as DNA: TGTGCCAGTATGGGACAGAACTATGGCTACACCTTC. Protein: CASMGQNYGYTF. The complete variable domain, with remaining parts taken from reference TRBV19 and TRBJ1-2, reads DGGITQSPKYLFRKEGQNVTLSCEQNLNHDAMYWYRQDPGQGLRLIYYSQIVNDFQKGDIAEGYSVSREKKESFPLTVTSAQKNPTAFYLCASMGQNYGYTFGSGTRLTVV.

The V and J genes are TRBV28 and TRBJ1-5; TRBD1 agrees at 10 bases. The V gene's germline CDR1 is MDHEN and CDR2 SYDVKM. The trim removed 4 bases at V and 6 bases at J, leaving 9 bases unmatched. The CDR3 length is 16 residues. CDR3 nucleotide sequence: TGTGCCAGCAGTTCCAGGGACAGGGGAGTAGGTCAGCCCCAGCATTTT. It is translated as CASSSRDRGVGQPQHF.

This clonotype was seen repeatedly, ten times or more. This chain uses TRBV5-6 with TRBJ2-7, with D possibly matching TRBD1 (6 bases). CDR3 length equals 16 residues. V was pared by 5 bases and J by 1 base, with 19 bases between. Germline V lookup: CDR1 SGHDT, CDR2 YYEEEE. CDR3 loop: CASRNTGTRMSYEQYF. In DNA, the CDR3 is TGTGCCAGCAGGAATACCGGGACACGGATGTCCTACGAGCAGTACTTC.

This clonotype was recorded many times. The V gene is TRBV9, the J gene TRBJ2-7; 9 nucleotides align to TRBD2. V lost 3 bases and J lost 5; bases outside the gene matches: 6. Germline V lookup: CDR1 SGDLS, CDR2 YYNGEE. The CDR3 length is 14 residues. CDR3 sequence: CASSDGLASHEQYF. For the CDR3, the DNA is TGTGCCAGCAGCGACGGACTAGCGAGCCACGAGCAGTACTTC.

With respect to this clonotype: A clone one base away is much larger, so this may be a read error. The chain couples TRBV4-2 to TRBJ2-3, with D possibly being TRBD2 (5 bases). Germline V gene sequence: CDR1 LGHNA, CDR2 YNFKEQ. The length of the CDR3 is 15 residues. This CDR3 is CASSQALVATDTHYF. In DNA, the CDR3 is TGTGCCAGCAGCCAGGCACTAGTAGCCACAGATACGCACTATTTT.

There are many counts of this clonotype. CDR3 protein: CASTGGGETQYF. CDR3 coding DNA: TGTGCCAGCACGGGTGGAGGAGAGACCCAGTACTTC. The chain is built from TRBV7-6 and TRBJ2-5; a possible D gene is TRBD2 (5 bases). V was trimmed by 7 bases and J by 4 bases, leaving 10 bases between them. The CDR3 is 12 amino acids. CDR1 and CDR2 (germline): SGHVS, FNYEAQ.

Concerning this clonotype: Just one base apart from a much larger clone, this may be a read error. This chain joins TRBV5-6 and TRBJ2-1, with unresolved D. CDR3 length: 16 residues. Trimming cost V 3 bases and J 0 bases, with 13 bases left between them. Germline V gene sequence: CDR1 SGHDT, CDR2 YYEEEE. The CDR3 reads CASSSRVPSSYNEQFF. The CDR3 nucleotides read TGTGCCAGCAGCTCTAGGGTGCCAAGCTCCTACAATGAGCAGTTCTTC.

Regarding this clonotype: Being one base from a much bigger clone, this may be a read error. The rearrangement joins TRBV3-1 to TRBJ2-7, with D perhaps matching TRBD1 (6 bases). The CDR3 is 15 residues long. The V gene's germline CDR1 is LGHDT and CDR2 YNNKEL (reference sequence). The CDR3 protein is CANSQVWTDYSEQYF. The CDR3, as DNA: TGTGCCAACAGCCAAGTGTGGACAGACTATTCCGAGCAGTACTTC.

This clonotype was picked up many times. The V gene is TRBV24-1, the J gene TRBJ2-2; TRBD1 is a possible D gene (6 bases). CDR1 is KGHDR, CDR2 SFDVKD, per germline. CDR3 length: 17 amino acids. Trimming removed 4 bases at V and 2 bases at J, with 16 bases between. The CDR3 coding sequence is TGTGCCACCAGTGAGCCTGGACAGTTGGGCAACACCGGGGAGCTGTTTTTT. This sequence encodes CATSEPGQLGNTGELFF.

The chain joins TRBV27 to TRBJ2-1; D may correspond to TRBD1 or TRBD2 (5 bases each). CDR1 and CDR2 (germline): MNHEY, SMNVEV (reference sequence). The V and J ends lost 5 bases and 9 bases respectively, with 23 bases between them. The CDR3 extends over 16 amino acids. The CDR3 is CASSASPGPPITEQFF. CDR3 DNA: TGTGCCAGCAGTGCCTCCCCGGGACCCCCAATCACTGAGCAGTTCTTC.

Points on this clonotype: This could be a read error, since a much larger clone is one nucleotide away. This rearrangement joins TRBV19 to TRBJ2-5; 7 bases are shared with TRBD1. J was trimmed by 0 bases and V by 5 bases; bases with no gene match: 6. Germline-derived CDR1 and CDR2 are LNHDA and SQIVND (reference sequence). This CDR3 is built from 15 residues. The CDR3 sequence: CASSVNRGYQETQYF. The CDR3 DNA reads as TGTGCCAGTAGTGTCAACAGGGGATACCAAGAGACCCAGTACTTC.

Ten or more counts support this clonotype. The rearrangement links TRBV7-2 to TRBJ2-7; 10 bases are a match to TRBD2. V shed 6 bases, J shed 3 bases, and the junction held 5 bases outside the gene matches. This CDR3 spans 14 amino acids. Germline V gene data show CDR1 as SGHTA and CDR2 as FQGNSA. CDR3 in amino acids: CASRWTSGVYEQYF. The DNA for the CDR3 is TGTGCCAGCAGGTGGACTAGCGGCGTCTACGAGCAGTACTTC.

This clonotype has at least ten counts. This chain joins TRBV2 and TRBJ2-1; a possible D gene is TRBD1 (6 bases). The germline CDR1 and CDR2 sequences are SNHLY and FYNNEI. The CDR3 is 15 amino acids. V lost 0 bases, J lost 8 bases, and 14 bases lay in between. DNA for the CDR3: TGTGCCAGCAGTGAAGCGAGGGGGTGGAGCGATGAGCAGTTCTTC. Translation: CASSEARGWSDEQFF.

Many counts were recorded for this clonotype. The genes are TRBV6-4 and TRBJ2-6, with D perhaps matching TRBD1 (5 bases). The CDR3 totals 16 residues. Germline-derived CDR1 and CDR2 are MRHNA and SNTAGT. Trimming pared 6 bases from V and 3 bases from J, leaving 15 bases between. In nucleotides, the CDR3 is TGTGCCAGCAGCCCCTCCCAGGGTTTTGGGGCCAACGTCCTGACTTTC. As protein: CASSPSQGFGANVLTF.

The chain uses TRBV6-2 or TRBV6-3 and TRBJ2-3, with D uncertain. V was clipped by 6 bases and J by 0 bases, with 7 bases between them. The CDR3 sequence is 13 residues long. CDR1 and CDR2 from the germline V gene are MNHEY and SVGEGT. CDR3 region: CASRPSSTDTQYF. CDR3 in DNA: TGTGCCAGCAGGCCATCTAGCACAGATACGCAGTATTTT.

This clonotype was seen at least ten times. The chain employs TRBV12-3 or TRBV12-4 and TRBJ2-7; D unresolved. This CDR3 spans 13 amino acids. Between the trimmed V and J ends, which lost 2 bases and 3 bases, there was a span of 8 bases. CDR3 in DNA: TGTGCCAGCAGTTTATCCAGGAACTACGAGCAGTACTTC. This translates into CASSLSRNYEQYF.

To note about this clonotype: This may be a read error: a much more frequent sequence differs by one nucleotide. The chain carries TRBV19 and TRBJ1-2; D unresolved. Germline CDR1 is LNHDA and CDR2 is SQIVND (reference sequence). CDR3 length: 12 residues. Trimming took 2 bases from V and 7 from J, leaving 8 bases between them. The CDR3 bases are TGTGCCAGTAGTATAAGCAGATTTGGCTACACCTTC. Its translation is CASSISRFGYTF.

This clonotype was recorded at least ten times. The chain joins TRBV6-6 to TRBJ1-3; D may be TRBD1 (6 bases). This CDR3 spans 15 amino acids. Trimming stripped 5 bases from V and 2 bases from J, with 13 bases between. Germline CDR1 reads MNHNY; CDR2 reads SVGAGI (reference sequence). DNA for the CDR3: TGTGCCAGCAGTAGCTCGAGGACAGCTGGAAACACCATATATTTT. It codes for CASSSSRTAGNTIYF.

This clonotype was observed at least ten times. The chain is built from TRBV6-5 and TRBJ1-2, with a tentative D call TRBD1 (6 bases). From germline, CDR1 is MNHEY and CDR2 SVGAGI. The CDR3 has 13 amino acids. Trimming took off 5 bases at V and 4 bases at J, with 11 bases between the two ends. The DNA of the CDR3 is TGTGCCAGCAGTAAACAGGGTTCCTATGGCTACACCTTC. This translates into CASSKQGSYGYTF.

Turning to this clonotype: One base away lies a much larger clone, so this may be a sequencing read error. The chain carries TRBV20-1 and TRBJ1-3; perhaps TRBD1 as D (6 bases). Per the germline V gene, CDR1 is DFQATT and CDR2 is SNEGSKA (reference sequence). This CDR3 spans 14 amino acids. The DNA for the CDR3 is TGCAGTGCTAGGATCAGGGGCTCTGGAAACGCCATATATTTT. Protein sequence: CSARIRGSGNAIYF.